This T cell receptor beta chain emerged from a study of neurological immune-mediated disorders. From the 5' RACE reads, TCRdb called clonotypes with MiXCR, one entry per CDR3 protein. This sample has around 61,000 distinct CDR3 sequences, with about 5% found just once. The CDR3 spans 15 residues. Germline CDR1 DFQATT, CDR2 SNEGSKA (reference sequence). The V and J ends lost 6 bases and 6 bases, in that order; junction bases with no gene match: 13. In this sample, this clonotype turned up many times. The sequenced sample was PBMCs. The sequence was collected from a human donor with multiple sclerosis. The donor label of this sample is uncertain. V and J are TRBV20-1 and TRBJ2-3, with 9 nucleotides matching TRBD2. The CDR3 DNA reads TGCAGTGCCGACGTGGCGGGGGGGCCAGGGGATACGCAGTATTTT. Translation gives CSADVAGGPGDTQYF.